The next 30 T cell receptor beta chains were all read from a single sample in a study of cytomegalovirus exposure and HLA in healthy donors. Primers for the PCR totalled 60 Vbeta and 13 Jbeta. Method: immunoSEQ multiplex PCR; TCRdb's copy keeps in-frame clones and lacks some. Here the sample spans 150,000 to 200,000 clones, 79% being singletons. The material sequenced was PBMCs. The source is a woman aged 40 to 50 in good health and CMV-seronegative.

V and J are TRBV5-4 and TRBJ1-1; D is unclear. Germline V gene lookup returns CDR1 SGHNT and CDR2 YYREEE (reference sequence). Trimming pared 1 base from V and 8 bases from J, leaving 18 bases between. The CDR3 spans 15 residues. The CDR3 loop reads CASSLYNMEALEAFF. CDR3 in DNA: TGTGCCAGCAGCTTGTATAATATGGAGGCACTAGAAGCTTTCTTT.

V and J are TRBV5-1 and TRBJ2-7; D perhaps matches TRBD1 (6 bases). The CDR3 has 13 residues. Trimming shortened V by 4 bases and J by 2 bases, and 10 bases separated the two germline ends. Germline assignment: CDR1 SGHRS and CDR2 YFSETQ. This chain's CDR3 is CASSMDRAYEQYF. In nucleotides, the CDR3 is TGCGCCAGCAGCATGGACAGAGCCTACGAGCAGTACTTC. The full variable domain, rest sourced from reference TRBV5-1 and TRBJ2-7, is KAGVTQTPRYLIKTRGQQVTLSCSPISGHRSVSWYQQTPGQGLQFLFEYFSETQRNKGNFPGRFSGRQFSNSRSEMNVSTLELGDSALYLCASSMDRAYEQYFGPGTRLTVT.

V usage is TRBV10-1 and J usage is TRBJ1-3, with unresolved D. CDR1 is WNHNN, CDR2 SYGVQD, per germline (reference sequence). Trimming left V 2 bases short and J 0 bases short, with 5 bases between. The CDR3 is 14 residues long. The CDR3 coding sequence is TGCGCCAGCAGTGAGGACAACTCTGGAAACACCATATATTTT. Amino acids: CASSEDNSGNTIYF.

The chain joins TRBV28 to TRBJ2-4; 9 positions match TRBD1. Trimming at V came to 3 bases and at J to 8 bases, leaving 5 bases not matched to a gene. This CDR3 contains 14 residues. From germline, CDR1 is MDHEN and CDR2 SYDVKM. The CDR3 DNA follows: TGTGCCAGCAGTTTGATGACAGGGGGGGACATTCAGTACTTC. Amino acid sequence: CASSLMTGGDIQYF.

V is TRBV6-1 and J is TRBJ2-5, with 11 bases matching TRBD1. This CDR3 is 15 amino acids long. Germline CDR1 MNHNS, CDR2 SASEGT. The V gene end was trimmed by 4 bases and the J gene end by 5 bases; junction bases not matched to a gene: 6. Here the CDR3 DNA reads TGTGCCAGCAGTGGGGACAGGGGGTTTCCCGAGACCCAGTACTTC. It yields the protein CASSGDRGFPETQYF.

This chain uses TRBV6-5 with TRBJ2-1; a possible D gene is TRBD2 (7 bases). This CDR3 is 14 amino acids long. V lost 4 bases and J lost 7, with 14 bases in between. Germline V gene data show CDR1 as MNHEY and CDR2 as SVGAGI. The CDR3 nucleotides are TGTGCCAGCAGTTCTCGGGGGGCGATGAATGAGCAGTTCTTC. It encodes CASSSRGAMNEQFF.

This clone came up once. The chain is built from TRBV6-5 and TRBJ1-2, with 8 bases aligning to TRBD1. The length of the CDR3 is 16 residues. V trimming: 4 bases; J trimming: 0 bases; junction bases outside the gene matches: 7. CDR1 MNHEY and CDR2 SVGAGI come from the germline V gene. CDR3: CASSSYDRGSNYGYTF. In nucleotides, the CDR3 is TGTGCCAGCAGTTCATACGACAGGGGTTCTAACTATGGCTACACCTTC.

This clone has a handful of counts. V usage is TRBV9 and J usage is TRBJ1-2, with a weak D call TRBD1 (6 bases). V shed 0 bases and J shed 5 bases, with 8 bases lying between them. The CDR3 is 13 residues long. Germline CDR1 reads SGDLS; CDR2 reads YYNGEE. The CDR3 loop is CASSVDRDYGYTF. CDR3 nucleotides: TGTGCCAGCAGCGTAGACAGGGATTATGGCTACACCTTC.

The CDR3 DNA reads as TGTGCCACCGGGATCGACGAGCAGTACTTC. This codes for CATGIDEQYF. This chain links TRBV10-3 with TRBJ2-7; D perhaps matches TRBD2 (5 bases). The germline CDR1 and CDR2 sequences are ENHRY and SYGVKD. This CDR3 has 10 residues. With 10 bases removed from V and 5 bases from J, the gap between germline ends came to 9 bases.

The chain carries TRBV30 and TRBJ2-7; 8 bases map to TRBD1. Trimming cost V 2 bases and J 3 bases; bases outside gene matches: 3. The germline V gene encodes CDR1 GTSNPN and CDR2 SVGIG (reference sequence). This CDR3 has 13 residues. The CDR3 is CAWSSGTGYEQYF. The CDR3 DNA is TGTGCCTGGAGTTCAGGGACAGGCTACGAGCAGTACTTC.

This chain uses TRBV5-1 with TRBJ2-7; 10 bases align to TRBD1. CDR1 SGHRS and CDR2 YFSETQ come from the germline V gene. The ends lost 4 bases at V and 2 bases at J; junction bases unmatched: 6. The CDR3 has 15 amino acids. The CDR3 DNA is TGCGCCAGCAGCCTGATGGGGACAGGGGCCTACGAGCAGTACTTC. Residues: CASSLMGTGAYEQYF.

This clone has more than one count but fewer than ten. The J gene is TRBJ2-5, the V gene TRBV7-8, with 11 bases lining up with TRBD1. The end of the DNA is better explained by TRBJ2-7, so the J call may be wrong. The CDR3 contains 15 residues. Germline assignment: CDR1 SGHVS and CDR2 FQNEAQ. In DNA, the CDR3 is TGTGCCAGCAGCTTAACCGGGACAGGGGGGTTCGAGCAGTACTTC. It encodes CASSLTGTGGFEQYF.

The rearrangement uses TRBV10-3 and TRBJ1-1; TRBD1 matches 10 bases. The CDR3 covers 15 residues. J lost 4 bases, V lost 9 bases, and 11 bases had no gene match. Germline V CDR1 and CDR2: ENHRY, SYGVKD. This CDR3 reads CAIEDRGRGSTEAFF. CDR3 bases: TGTGCCATTGAAGACAGGGGGCGAGGTAGCACTGAAGCTTTCTTT.

The chain uses TRBV28 and TRBJ2-1, with a tentative D call TRBD2 (5 bases). Germline CDR1 is MDHEN and CDR2 is SYDVKM. V was pared by 4 bases and J by 0 bases, with 13 bases between. This CDR3 contains 16 residues. The CDR3 DNA reads as TGTGCCAGCAGTTCGAGCGGACCCTTCTCCTACAATGAGCAGTTCTTC. Its translation is CASSSSGPFSYNEQFF.

This chain links TRBV7-2 with TRBJ2-7; D ambiguous. The germline gives CDR1 SGHTA, CDR2 FQGNSA. CDR3 length: 15 amino acids. V was shortened by 0 bases and J by 4 bases, with 13 bases between the two germline ends. This chain's CDR3 is CASSLAGPSQYEQYF. The CDR3 DNA follows: TGTGCCAGCAGCTTAGCGGGCCCTTCCCAATACGAGCAGTACTTC.

This clone was recorded a few times. The CDR3 spells CASSPTAFRETQYF. CDR3 DNA sequence: TGCGCCAGCAGCCCCACAGCCTTTAGGGAGACCCAGTACTTC. V and J are TRBV5-1 and TRBJ2-5, with D unclear. V lost 4 bases and J 5 bases, leaving 15 bases between the germline ends. Germline-derived CDR1 and CDR2 are SGHRS and YFSETQ. This CDR3 contains 14 residues.

In its sample, this clone was seen once. The chain uses TRBV9 and TRBJ2-7, with TRBD2 matching over 10 bases. This CDR3 is 17 amino acids long. Germline-derived CDR1 and CDR2 are SGDLS and YYNGEE. V shed 0 bases and J 0 bases; nucleotides not matched to a gene: 6. CDR3 DNA: TGTGCCAGCAGCGTAGCCGGGACTAGCGTGAGCTCCTACGAGCAGTACTTC. Translated: CASSVAGTSVSSYEQYF.

This chain joins TRBV4-2 and TRBJ2-3, with 10 bases identical to TRBD2. With V trimmed by 0 bases and J by 3 bases, 3 bases remained unmatched. Germline V gene sequence: CDR1 LGHNA, CDR2 YNFKEQ. The CDR3 loop spans 16 amino acids. DNA of the CDR3: TGTGCCAGCAGCCAAGAGGCACTAGCGGGAACAGATACGCAGTATTTT. This translates into CASSQEALAGTDTQYF.

This clone appeared a single time. The sample carries other DNA sequences with the same CDR3. The genes are TRBV5-1 and TRBJ1-2; the D is unclear. V was shortened by 0 bases and J by 4 bases, with 4 bases between the two germline ends. Germline V CDR1 and CDR2: SGHRS, YFSETQ. CDR3 length equals 12 residues. In DNA, the CDR3 is TGCGCCAGCAGCTTGGACTCCTATGGCTACACCTTC. Translated, it gives CASSLDSYGYTF.

This clone was observed a handful of times. The rearrangement links TRBV5-4 to TRBJ1-4, with D tentatively TRBD1 (5 bases). Germline assignment: CDR1 SGHNT and CDR2 YYREEE (reference sequence). The CDR3 sequence is 14 residues long. V was shortened by 4 bases and J by 0 bases, with 7 bases between the two germline ends. DNA for the CDR3: TGTGCCAGCAGCCAGACAGCAACTAATGAAAAACTGTTTTTT. It encodes CASSQTATNEKLFF.

This clone turned up a few times. The CDR3 nucleotides read TGCAGCGTTGAATTCATGTTGGGACTAGCGGGGGCGCCCGGGGAGCAGTTCTTC. Amino acids: CSVEFMLGLAGAPGEQFF. The rearrangement links TRBV29-1 to TRBJ2-1, with TRBD2 identical over 14 bases. V dropped 2 bases and J dropped 10; count of bases not matched to a gene: 16. This CDR3 has 18 amino acids. Germline V gives CDR1 SQVTM, CDR2 ANQGSEA.

The chain links TRBV6-6 to TRBJ2-5; 11 nucleotides line up with TRBD2. The V gene end was trimmed by 2 bases and the J gene end by 1 base; junction bases not matched to a gene: 0. The CDR3 is 15 amino acids. Germline V CDR1 and CDR2: MNHNY, SVGAGI (reference sequence). CDR3 DNA: TGTGCCAGCAGTTACGGGACTAGCGGCCAAGAGACCCAGTACTTC. Translation gives CASSYGTSGQETQYF.

The rearrangement joins TRBV25-1 to TRBJ1-1, with TRBD1 matching over 8 bases. V dropped 5 bases and J dropped 8; count of bases not matched to a gene: 13. This CDR3 is built from 15 residues. Germline CDR1 MGHDK, CDR2 SYGVNS. The CDR3 DNA reads TGTGCCAGCAGTTGGACCGGGACAGGTCCCAGAGAAGCTTTCTTT. Its protein is CASSWTGTGPREAFF.

This sequence joins TRBV30 and TRBJ1-6; D might be TRBD1 (6 bases). V shed 2 bases and J shed 13 bases, with 12 bases lying between them. The CDR3 sequence is 12 residues long. Germline CDR1 reads GTSNPN; CDR2 reads SVGIG (reference sequence). Here the CDR3 DNA reads TGTGCCTGGAGTACAGGGTCCTCTCCCCTCCACTTT. It specifies CAWSTGSSPLHF.

The rearrangement links TRBV9 to TRBJ2-7, with D possibly TRBD2 on 5 matching bases. This CDR3 has 14 residues. The germline V gene encodes CDR1 SGDLS and CDR2 YYNGEE. The V and J ends lost 2 bases and 5 bases respectively, with 14 bases between them. This CDR3 reads CASSVHVGSDEQYF. CDR3 bases: TGTGCCAGCAGCGTGCATGTTGGTAGCGACGAGCAGTACTTC.

The CDR3 bases are TGTGCCAGCAGCCGCGGATCCTACGAGCAGTACTTC. Its protein product is CASSRGSYEQYF. The chain joins TRBV27 to TRBJ2-7, with no clear D. This CDR3 is 12 amino acids long. V gave up 6 bases and J gave up 1 base, with 7 bases separating them. CDR1 is MNHEY and CDR2 is SMNVEV in the germline V gene (reference sequence).

The V call is TRBV6-5, the J call TRBJ1-2; no clear D gene. This CDR3 is 13 amino acids long. Germline V gene lookup returns CDR1 MNHEY and CDR2 SVGAGI. Trimming took 4 bases from V and 4 from J, leaving 10 bases between them. The CDR3 sequence is CASSLGSGYGYTF. CDR3 nucleotides: TGTGCCAGCAGTTTGGGGAGCGGCTATGGCTACACCTTC.

This chain uses TRBV28 with TRBJ1-1, with TRBD1 as a possible D gene (6 bases). V was shortened by 5 bases and J by 11 bases, with 24 bases between the two germline ends. CDR3 length: 15 amino acids. CDR1 is MDHEN, CDR2 SYDVKM, per germline. CDR3 coding DNA: TGTGCCAGCAGTCCAGCTTTGGCCCGGTACAGGGCCGCTTTCTTT. This gives the protein CASSPALARYRAAFF.

In this sample, this clone turned up a few times. The chain recombines TRBV4-2 with TRBJ1-1; unclear D gene. CDR1 is LGHNA and CDR2 is YNFKEQ in the germline V gene. The length of the CDR3 is 14 residues. Trimming took off 1 base at V and 2 bases at J, with 8 bases between the two ends. The DNA for the CDR3 is TGTGCCAGCAGCCAAGGGTACAGTAACACTGAAGCTTTCTTT. It is translated as CASSQGYSNTEAFF.

A single count supports this clone. The chain recombines TRBV27 with TRBJ2-5; D is perhaps TRBD2 (5 bases). From germline, CDR1 is MNHEY and CDR2 SMNVEV (reference sequence). Between the trimmed V and J ends, which lost 5 bases and 5 bases, there was a span of 15 bases. This CDR3 has 14 residues. CDR3 amino acids: CASSPVKRGETQYF. CDR3 sequence (DNA): TGTGCCAGCAGTCCGGTTAAGAGAGGGGAGACCCAGTACTTC.